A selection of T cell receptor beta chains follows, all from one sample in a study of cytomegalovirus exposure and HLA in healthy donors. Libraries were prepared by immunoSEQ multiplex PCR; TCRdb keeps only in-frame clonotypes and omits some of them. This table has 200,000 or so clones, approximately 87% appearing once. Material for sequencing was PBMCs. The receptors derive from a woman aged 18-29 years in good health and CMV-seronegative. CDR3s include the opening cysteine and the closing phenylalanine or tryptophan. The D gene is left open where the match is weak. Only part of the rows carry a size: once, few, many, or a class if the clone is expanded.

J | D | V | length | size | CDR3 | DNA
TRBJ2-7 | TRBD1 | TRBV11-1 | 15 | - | CASSPRDRVRGEQYF | TGTGCCAGCAGCCCCAGGGACAGGGTCAGAGGCGAGCAGTACTTC
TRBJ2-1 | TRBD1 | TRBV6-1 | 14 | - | CASSPGQVPNEQFF | TGTGCCAGCTCACCGGGACAGGTACCCAATGAGCAGTTCTTC
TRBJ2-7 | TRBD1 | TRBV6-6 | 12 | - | CASGDRGYEQYF | TGTGCCAGCGGGGACAGGGGGTACGAGCAGTACTTC
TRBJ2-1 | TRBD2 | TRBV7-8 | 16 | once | CASSLLLAGGRDEQFF | TGTGCCAGCAGCCTCCTACTAGCGGGGGGGCGGGATGAGCAGTTCTTC
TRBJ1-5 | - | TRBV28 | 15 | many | CASSLGGALLKPQHF | TGTGCCAGCAGTTTAGGAGGGGCCCTTTTGAAGCCCCAGCATTTT
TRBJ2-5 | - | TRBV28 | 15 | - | CASSSPEGFQETQYF | TGTGCCAGCAGTTCCCCGGAGGGCTTCCAAGAGACCCAGTACTTC
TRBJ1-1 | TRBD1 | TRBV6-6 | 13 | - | CASSMTGWTEAFF | TGTGCCAGCAGCATGACAGGGTGGACTGAAGCTTTCTTT
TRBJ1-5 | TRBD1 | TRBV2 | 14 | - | CASSGQGLDQPQHF | TGTGCCAGCAGCGGACAGGGGCTTGATCAGCCCCAGCATTTT
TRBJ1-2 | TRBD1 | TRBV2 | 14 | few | CASRGQGANYGYTF | TGTGCCAGCAGGGGACAGGGGGCTAACTATGGCTACACCTTC
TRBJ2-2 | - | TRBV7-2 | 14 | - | CASRDSGHTGELFF | TGTGCCAGCAGGGATAGCGGCCACACCGGGGAGCTGTTTTTT
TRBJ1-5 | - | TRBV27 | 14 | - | CASNWGYSNQPQHF | TGTGCCAGCAATTGGGGGTATAGCAATCAGCCCCAGCATTTT
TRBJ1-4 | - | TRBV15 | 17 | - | CATSRSPLLATNEKLFF | TGTGCCACCTCCCGATCCCCCCTTCTTGCAACTAATGAAAAACTGTTTTTT
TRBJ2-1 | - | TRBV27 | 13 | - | CASSLAGANEQFF | TGTGCCAGCAGTTTAGCTGGGGCCAATGAGCAGTTCTTC
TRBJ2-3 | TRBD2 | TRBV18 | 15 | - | CASSPSGRGTDTQYF | TGTGCCAGCTCCCCGAGCGGGAGGGGTACAGATACGCAGTATTTT
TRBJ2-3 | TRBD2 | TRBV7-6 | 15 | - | CASSLAGASTDTQYF | TGTGCCAGCAGCTTGGCGGGAGCTAGCACAGATACGCAGTATTTT
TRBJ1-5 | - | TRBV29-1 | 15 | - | CSVTEQGAPNQPQHF | TGCAGCGTTACCGAACAGGGCGCCCCCAATCAGCCCCAGCATTTT
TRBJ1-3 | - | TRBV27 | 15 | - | CASSPNFGAGNTIYF | TGTGCCAGCAGTCCGAACTTTGGAGCTGGAAACACCATATATTTT
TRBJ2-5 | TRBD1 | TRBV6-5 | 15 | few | CASSPGQGVGETQYF | TGTGCCAGCAGTCCAGGACAGGGCGTGGGAGAGACCCAGTACTTC
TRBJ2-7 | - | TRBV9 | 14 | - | CASSPHVTGYEQYF | TGTGCCAGCAGCCCTCACGTGACAGGCTACGAGCAGTACTTC